This T cell receptor beta chain was identified during a study of T cell responses to AZD1222 COVID-19 vaccine. The study's findings and limits: Donors were chiefly white British, with a greater number of females, and clonal diversity was perhaps underestimated. Two AZD1222 administrations were followed by greater Spike-specific TCR breadth and depth. Spike-wide coverage was observed for vaccine-associated CD4 TCRs, with dominant responses at 160-218 and 743-854.

Sequencing was performed with immunoSEQ multiplex PCR; in TCRdb, only in-frame clones are kept and a portion is missing. The data contain roughly 250,000 clones, more than 85% of them singletons. The germline CDR1 and CDR2 sequences are SGHTA and FQGNSA. The germline V and J ends were trimmed by 2 bases and 6 bases, with 16 bases remaining between them. CDR3 length equals 15 residues. Concerning this clone itself: The antigen is not known.

This sequence was found in an adult in good health. The rearrangement uses TRBV7-2 and TRBJ1-2, with D maybe TRBD1 (6 bases). The specimen was peripheral blood, collected on day 0 of AZD1222 vaccination. CDR3 nucleotides: TGTGCCAGCAGCTTACTCCTCTGGGGGCCTGATGGCTACACCTTC. Translating it yields CASSLLLWGPDGYTF.